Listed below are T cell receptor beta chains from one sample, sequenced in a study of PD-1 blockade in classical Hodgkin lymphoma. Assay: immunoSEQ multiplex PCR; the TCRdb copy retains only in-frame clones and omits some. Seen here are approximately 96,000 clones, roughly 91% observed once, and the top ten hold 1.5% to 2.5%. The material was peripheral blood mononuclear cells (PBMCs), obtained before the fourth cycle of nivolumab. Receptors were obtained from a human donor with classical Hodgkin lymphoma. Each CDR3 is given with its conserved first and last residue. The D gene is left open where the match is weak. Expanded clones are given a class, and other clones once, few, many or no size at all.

cdr3_aa: CASSPMGQGAPGELFF
cdr3_nt: TGTGCCAGCAGCCCTATGGGACAGGGGGCACCCGGGGAGCTGTTTTTT
v_call: TRBV5-6
cdr3_length: 16
j_call: TRBJ2-2
d_call: TRBD1
clone_size: NA

cdr3_aa: CASSKDGTGASYEQYF
cdr3_nt: TGTGCCAGCAGCAAGGACGGGACAGGGGCTTCCTACGAGCAGTACTTC
v_call: TRBV21-1
cdr3_length: 16
j_call: TRBJ2-7
d_call: NA
clone_size: NA

cdr3_aa: CASSYTGGLNQPQHF
cdr3_nt: TGTGCCAGCAGCTACACCGGGGGGCTTAATCAGCCCCAGCATTTT
v_call: TRBV28
cdr3_length: 15
j_call: TRBJ1-5
d_call: NA
clone_size: few

cdr3_aa: CASSVEGGPYGYTF
cdr3_nt: TGTGCCAGCAGCGTAGAAGGCGGACCATATGGCTACACCTTC
v_call: TRBV9
cdr3_length: 14
j_call: TRBJ1-2
d_call: NA
clone_size: NA

cdr3_aa: CASSVNYGYTF
cdr3_nt: TGTGCCAGCAGCGTTAACTATGGCTACACCTTC
v_call: TRBV9
cdr3_length: 11
j_call: TRBJ1-2
d_call: NA
clone_size: NA

cdr3_aa: CASRPDREGFYEQYF
cdr3_nt: TGTGCCAGCAGGCCCGACAGGGAAGGTTTCTACGAGCAGTACTTC
v_call: TRBV5-5
cdr3_length: 15
j_call: TRBJ2-7
d_call: TRBD1
clone_size: once

cdr3_aa: CASSVQGRTEAFF
cdr3_nt: TGTGCCAGCAGCGTACAGGGTCGCACTGAAGCTTTCTTT
v_call: TRBV11-3
cdr3_length: 13
j_call: TRBJ1-1
d_call: NA
clone_size: NA

cdr3_aa: CASSKGQRGSPAETQYF
cdr3_nt: TGTGCCAGTAGTAAGGGACAACGGGGATCGCCGGCGGAGACCCAGTACTTC
v_call: TRBV19
cdr3_length: 17
j_call: TRBJ2-5
d_call: NA
clone_size: NA

cdr3_aa: CASSSIAGPSTDTQYF
cdr3_nt: TGTGCCAGCAGCTCCATAGCGGGTCCCAGCACAGATACGCAGTATTTT
v_call: TRBV5-5
cdr3_length: 16
j_call: TRBJ2-3
d_call: TRBD2
clone_size: NA

cdr3_aa: CASSVQVAGHYNEQFF
cdr3_nt: TGTGCCAGCAGCGTCCAAGTAGCGGGACACTACAATGAGCAGTTCTTC
v_call: TRBV9
cdr3_length: 16
j_call: TRBJ2-1
d_call: TRBD2
clone_size: NA

cdr3_aa: CASSLFLDRKGNEQFF
cdr3_nt: TGTGCCAGCAGTTTATTTTTGGACAGGAAGGGAAATGAGCAGTTCTTC
v_call: TRBV28
cdr3_length: 16
j_call: TRBJ2-1
d_call: TRBD1
clone_size: NA

cdr3_aa: CASSVDSSGSGDSQYF
cdr3_nt: TGTGCCAGCAGCGTAGACAGCAGTGGGTCGGGCGACTCGCAGTACTTC
v_call: TRBV9
cdr3_length: 16
j_call: TRBJ2-7
d_call: NA
clone_size: NA

cdr3_aa: CASSSGQGTDTQYF
cdr3_nt: TGTGCCAGCAGCTCCGGACAGGGAACAGATACGCAGTATTTT
v_call: TRBV7-6
cdr3_length: 14
j_call: TRBJ2-3
d_call: TRBD1
clone_size: NA

cdr3_aa: CASSSGGLKEQYF
cdr3_nt: TGTGCCAGCAGCTCCGGGGGTCTAAAAGAGCAGTACTTC
v_call: TRBV7-6
cdr3_length: 13
j_call: TRBJ2-7
d_call: NA
clone_size: NA

cdr3_aa: CAWSPRTRYEQYF
cdr3_nt: TGTGCCTGGAGTCCCCGGACTCGTTACGAGCAGTACTTC
v_call: TRBV30
cdr3_length: 13
j_call: TRBJ2-7
d_call: NA
clone_size: once

cdr3_aa: CASKLGLAGAGEQFF
cdr3_nt: TGTGCCAGCAAGCTAGGACTAGCGGGAGCGGGTGAGCAGTTCTTC
v_call: TRBV5-6
cdr3_length: 15
j_call: TRBJ2-1
d_call: TRBD2
clone_size: NA

cdr3_aa: CASSDGGAYEQYF
cdr3_nt: TGTGCCAGCAGTGATGGCGGAGCCTACGAGCAGTACTTC
v_call: TRBV6-6
cdr3_length: 13
j_call: TRBJ2-7
d_call: NA
clone_size: NA

cdr3_aa: CASSLSGRGLNTEAFF
cdr3_nt: TGTGCCAGCAGTTTAAGTGGTCGAGGGTTGAACACTGAAGCTTTCTTT
v_call: TRBV28
cdr3_length: 16
j_call: TRBJ1-1
d_call: NA
clone_size: NA

cdr3_aa: CAWTSPSRADTQYF
cdr3_nt: TGTGCCTGGACATCCCCGAGTCGTGCAGATACGCAGTATTTT
v_call: TRBV30
cdr3_length: 14
j_call: TRBJ2-3
d_call: NA
clone_size: NA

cdr3_aa: CASSLEQGEGSDEQFF
cdr3_nt: TGTGCCAGCAGTTTGGAACAGGGGGAGGGTTCGGATGAGCAGTTCTTC
v_call: TRBV6-5
cdr3_length: 16
j_call: TRBJ2-1
d_call: NA
clone_size: NA